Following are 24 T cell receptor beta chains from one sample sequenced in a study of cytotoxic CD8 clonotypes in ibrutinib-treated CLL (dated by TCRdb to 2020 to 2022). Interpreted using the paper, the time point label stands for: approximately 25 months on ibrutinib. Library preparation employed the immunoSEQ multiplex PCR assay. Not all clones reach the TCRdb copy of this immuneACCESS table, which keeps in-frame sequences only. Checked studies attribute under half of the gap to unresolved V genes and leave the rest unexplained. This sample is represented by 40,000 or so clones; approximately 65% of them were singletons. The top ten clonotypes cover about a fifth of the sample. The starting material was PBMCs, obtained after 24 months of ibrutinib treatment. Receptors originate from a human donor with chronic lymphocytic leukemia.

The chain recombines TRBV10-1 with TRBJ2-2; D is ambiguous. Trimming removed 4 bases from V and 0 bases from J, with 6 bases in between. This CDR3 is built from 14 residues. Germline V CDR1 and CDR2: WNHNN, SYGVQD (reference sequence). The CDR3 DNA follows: TGCGCCAGCAGTGGACCTACGAACACCGGGGAGCTGTTTTTT. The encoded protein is CASSGPTNTGELFF.

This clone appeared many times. The CDR3 DNA reads TGTGCCTGGTCTTGGACTAGCGGGAGTTTATCGCAGTACTTC. Translating it yields CAWSWTSGSLSQYF. This sequence joins TRBV30 and TRBJ2-7, with 13 bases that match TRBD2. CDR1 and CDR2 from the germline V gene are GTSNPN and SVGIG (reference sequence). The trim removed 5 bases at V and 9 bases at J, leaving 10 bases unmatched. The CDR3 extends over 14 amino acids.

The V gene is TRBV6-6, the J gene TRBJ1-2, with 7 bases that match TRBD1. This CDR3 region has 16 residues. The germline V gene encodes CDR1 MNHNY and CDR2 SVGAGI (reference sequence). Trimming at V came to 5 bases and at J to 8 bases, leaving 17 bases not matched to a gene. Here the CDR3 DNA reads TGTGCCAGCAGTACAGGGGTGTACAGGACAGGAGGCGGCTACACCTTC. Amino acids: CASSTGVYRTGGGYTF.

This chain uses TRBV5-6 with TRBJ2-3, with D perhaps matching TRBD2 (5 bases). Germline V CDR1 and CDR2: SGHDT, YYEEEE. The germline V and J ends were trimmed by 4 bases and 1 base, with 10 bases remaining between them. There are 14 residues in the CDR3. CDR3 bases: TGTGCCAGCAGCCGCGGACTGCGCACAGATACGCAGTATTTT. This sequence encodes CASSRGLRTDTQYF.

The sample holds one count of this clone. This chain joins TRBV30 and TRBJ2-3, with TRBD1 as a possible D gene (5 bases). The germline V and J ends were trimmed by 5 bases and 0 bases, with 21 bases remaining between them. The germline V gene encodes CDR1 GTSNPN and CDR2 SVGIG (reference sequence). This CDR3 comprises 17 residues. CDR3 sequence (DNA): TGTGCCTGGGGACGTAGAGTAGGCAGGGCTAGCACAGATACGCAGTATTTT. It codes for CAWGRRVGRASTDTQYF.

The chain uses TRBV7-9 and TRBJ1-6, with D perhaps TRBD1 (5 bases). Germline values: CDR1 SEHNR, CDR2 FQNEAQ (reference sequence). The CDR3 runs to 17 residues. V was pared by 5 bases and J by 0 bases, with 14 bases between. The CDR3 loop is CASSLGGAGSYNSPLHF. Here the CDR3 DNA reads TGTGCCAGCAGCCTAGGAGGGGCCGGCTCCTATAATTCACCCCTCCACTTT. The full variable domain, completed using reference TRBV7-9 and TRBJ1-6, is DTGVSQNPRHKITKRGQNVTFRCDPISEHNRLYWYRQTLGQGPEFLTYFQNEAQLEKSRLLSDRFSAERPKGSFSTLEIQRTEQGDSAMYLCASSLGGAGSYNSPLHFGNGTRLTVT.

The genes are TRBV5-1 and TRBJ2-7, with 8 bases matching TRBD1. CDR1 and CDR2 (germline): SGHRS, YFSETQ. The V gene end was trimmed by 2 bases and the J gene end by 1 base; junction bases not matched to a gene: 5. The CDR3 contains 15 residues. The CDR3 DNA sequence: TGCGCCAGCAGCTTCGGGACAGGAAGTTCCTACGAGCAGTACTTC. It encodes CASSFGTGSSYEQYF.

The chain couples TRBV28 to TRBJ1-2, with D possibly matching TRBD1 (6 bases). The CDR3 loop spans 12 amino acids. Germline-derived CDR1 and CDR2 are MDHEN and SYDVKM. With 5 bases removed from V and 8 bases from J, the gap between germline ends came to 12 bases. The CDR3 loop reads CASSTTGRGYTF. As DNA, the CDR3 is TGTGCCAGCAGTACGACAGGAAGAGGCTACACCTTC.

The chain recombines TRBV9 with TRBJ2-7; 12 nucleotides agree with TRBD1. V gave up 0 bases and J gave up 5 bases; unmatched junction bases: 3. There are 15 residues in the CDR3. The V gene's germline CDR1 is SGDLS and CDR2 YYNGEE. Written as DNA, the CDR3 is TGTGCCAGCAGCGTAGGGGGACAGGGGGCGAACGAGCAGTACTTC. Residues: CASSVGGQGANEQYF.

The CDR3 DNA reads as TGTGCCAGCAGCTTAAACCCTGGAAACACCATATATTTT. Translation: CASSLNPGNTIYF. The chain is built from TRBV7-3 and TRBJ1-3; D gene unclear. The CDR3 length is 13 residues. Between the trimmed V and J ends, which lost 1 base and 2 bases, there was a span of 3 bases. From germline, CDR1 is SGHTA and CDR2 FQGTGA.

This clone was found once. This chain's CDR3 is CASSQAAGQKTEAFF. DNA for the CDR3: TGCGCCAGCAGCCAAGCGGCTGGACAGAAGACTGAAGCTTTCTTT. This chain uses TRBV4-1 with TRBJ1-1; D may be TRBD1 (6 bases). Trimming stripped 1 base from V and 5 bases from J, with 14 bases between. In germline, CDR1 is MGHRA, CDR2 YSYEKL. The CDR3 length is 15 residues.

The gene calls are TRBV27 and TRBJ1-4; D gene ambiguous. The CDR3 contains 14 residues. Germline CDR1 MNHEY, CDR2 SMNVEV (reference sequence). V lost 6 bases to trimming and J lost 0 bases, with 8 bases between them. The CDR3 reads CASSLIATNEKLFF. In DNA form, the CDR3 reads TGTGCCAGCAGCCTCATTGCAACTAATGAAAAACTGTTTTTT.

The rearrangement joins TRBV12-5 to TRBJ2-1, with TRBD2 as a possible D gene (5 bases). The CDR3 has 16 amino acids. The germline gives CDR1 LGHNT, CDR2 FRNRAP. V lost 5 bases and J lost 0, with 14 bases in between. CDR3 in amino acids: CASGGRSGSSYNEQFF. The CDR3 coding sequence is TGTGCTAGTGGTGGCAGGTCGGGGAGCTCCTACAATGAGCAGTTCTTC. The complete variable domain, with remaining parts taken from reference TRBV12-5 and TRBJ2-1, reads DARVTQTPRHKVTEMGQEVTMRCQPILGHNTVFWYRQTMMQGLELLAYFRNRAPLDDSGMPKDRFSAEMPDATLATLKIQPSEPRDSAVYFCASGGRSGSSYNEQFFGPGTRLTVL.

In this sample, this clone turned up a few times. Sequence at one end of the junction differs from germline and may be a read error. DNA for the CDR3: TGTGCCAGCAGCCAGCAGGGGGCAAATGGGCAGTTCTTC. Encoded protein: CASSQQGANGQFF. This chain links TRBV4-2 with TRBJ2-1; 8 nucleotides align to TRBD1. The CDR3 is made up of 13 amino acids. CDR1 is LGHNA, CDR2 YNFKEQ, per germline.

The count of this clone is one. CDR3 DNA sequence: TGTGCCAGCAGTTTCTTCCTCTCTGGGGCCAACGTCCTGACTTTC. Its protein is CASSFFLSGANVLTF. The chain links TRBV27 to TRBJ2-6; no firm D call. CDR1 and CDR2 (germline): MNHEY, SMNVEV (reference sequence). Trimming removed 3 bases from V and 0 bases from J, with 6 bases in between. This CDR3 contains 15 residues.

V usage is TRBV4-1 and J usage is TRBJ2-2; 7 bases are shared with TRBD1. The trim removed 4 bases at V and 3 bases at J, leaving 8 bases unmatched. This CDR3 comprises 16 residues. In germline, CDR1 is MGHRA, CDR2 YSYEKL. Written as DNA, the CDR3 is TGCGCCAGCAGCCCACGACAGGGCATTTACACCGGGGAGCTGTTTTTT. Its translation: CASSPRQGIYTGELFF.

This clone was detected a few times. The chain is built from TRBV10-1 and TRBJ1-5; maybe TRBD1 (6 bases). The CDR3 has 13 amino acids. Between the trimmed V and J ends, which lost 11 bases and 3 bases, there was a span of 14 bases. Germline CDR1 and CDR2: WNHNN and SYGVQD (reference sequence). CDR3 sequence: CAGRQAYNQPQHF. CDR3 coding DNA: TGCGCCGGCCGACAGGCTTACAATCAGCCCCAGCATTTT.

CDR3 sequence reads: CASSWPSRAGVDNEQFF. DNA for the CDR3: TGTGCCAGCAGCTGGCCCTCTAGAGCGGGAGTGGATAATGAGCAGTTCTTC. The chain links TRBV28 to TRBJ2-1; 8 nucleotides agree with TRBD2. CDR1 MDHEN and CDR2 SYDVKM come from the germline V gene. V gave up 6 bases and J gave up 7 bases; unmatched junction bases: 17. The CDR3 is 17 residues long.

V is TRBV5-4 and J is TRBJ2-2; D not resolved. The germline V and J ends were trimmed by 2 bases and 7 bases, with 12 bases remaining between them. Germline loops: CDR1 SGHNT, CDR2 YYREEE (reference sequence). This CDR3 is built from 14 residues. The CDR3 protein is CASSFGEPGGELFF. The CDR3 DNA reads TGTGCCAGCAGCTTCGGTGAGCCCGGCGGGGAGCTGTTTTTT.

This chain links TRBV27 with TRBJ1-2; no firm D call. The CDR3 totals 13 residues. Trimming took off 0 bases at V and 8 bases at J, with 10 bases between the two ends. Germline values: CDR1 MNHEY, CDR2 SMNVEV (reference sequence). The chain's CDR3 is CASSLSAGSGYTF. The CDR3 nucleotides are TGTGCCAGCAGTTTATCGGCGGGCAGCGGCTACACCTTC.

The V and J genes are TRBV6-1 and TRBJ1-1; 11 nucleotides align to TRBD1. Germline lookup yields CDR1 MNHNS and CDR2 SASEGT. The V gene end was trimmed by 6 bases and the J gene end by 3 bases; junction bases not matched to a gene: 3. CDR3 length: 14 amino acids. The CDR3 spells CASSRDRGYTEAFF. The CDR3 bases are TGTGCCAGCAGCCGGGACAGGGGGTACACTGAAGCTTTCTTT.

The CDR3 region has the DNA TGTGCCAGCAGCGAACGGTTGGGGGAATACAATGAGCAGTTCTTC. Amino acids: CASSERLGEYNEQFF. The chain combines TRBV7-8 with TRBJ2-1, with D perhaps given as TRBD1 or TRBD2 (5 bases each). The CDR3 runs to 15 residues. Trimming removed 5 bases from V and 4 bases from J, with 15 bases in between. In germline, CDR1 is SGHVS, CDR2 FQNEAQ.

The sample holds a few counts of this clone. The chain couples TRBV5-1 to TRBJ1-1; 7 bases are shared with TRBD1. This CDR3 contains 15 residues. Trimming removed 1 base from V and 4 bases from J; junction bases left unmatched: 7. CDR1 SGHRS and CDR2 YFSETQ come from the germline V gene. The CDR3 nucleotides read TGCGCCAGCAGCTTGACAGGGGACGGGGTCACTGAAGCTTTCTTT. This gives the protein CASSLTGDGVTEAFF.

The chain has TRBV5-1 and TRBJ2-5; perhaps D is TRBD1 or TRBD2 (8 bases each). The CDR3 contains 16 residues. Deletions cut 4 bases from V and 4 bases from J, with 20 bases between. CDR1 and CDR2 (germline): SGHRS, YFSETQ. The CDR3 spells CASSQGTGRGGETQYF. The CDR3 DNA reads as TGCGCCAGCAGCCAAGGGACAGGCCGGGGGGGAGAGACCCAGTACTTC.